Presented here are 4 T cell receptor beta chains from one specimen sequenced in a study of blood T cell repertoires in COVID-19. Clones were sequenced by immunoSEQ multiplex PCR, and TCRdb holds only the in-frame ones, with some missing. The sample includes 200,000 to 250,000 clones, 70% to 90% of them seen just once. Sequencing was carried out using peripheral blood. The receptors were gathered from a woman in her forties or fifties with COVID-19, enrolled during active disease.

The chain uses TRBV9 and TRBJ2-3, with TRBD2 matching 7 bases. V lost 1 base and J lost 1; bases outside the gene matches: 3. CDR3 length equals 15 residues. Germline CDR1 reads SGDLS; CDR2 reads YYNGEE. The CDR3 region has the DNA TGTGCCAGCAGCGTAATAGCGGGTGGCACAGATACGCAGTATTTT. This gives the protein CASSVIAGGTDTQYF.

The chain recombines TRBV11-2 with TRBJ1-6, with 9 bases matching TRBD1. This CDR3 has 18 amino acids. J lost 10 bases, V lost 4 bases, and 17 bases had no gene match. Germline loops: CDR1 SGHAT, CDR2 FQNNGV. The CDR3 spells CASSSGTGHIYIKSPLHF. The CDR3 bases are TGTGCCAGCAGCTCCGGGACAGGGCACATCTATATCAAATCACCCCTCCACTTT. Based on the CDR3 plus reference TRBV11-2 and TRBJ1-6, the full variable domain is EAGVAQSPRYKIIEKRQSVAFWCNPISGHATLYWYQQILGQGPKLLIQFQNNGVVDDSQLPKDRFSAERLKGVDSTLKIQPAKLEDSAVYLCASSSGTGHIYIKSPLHFGNGTRLTVT.

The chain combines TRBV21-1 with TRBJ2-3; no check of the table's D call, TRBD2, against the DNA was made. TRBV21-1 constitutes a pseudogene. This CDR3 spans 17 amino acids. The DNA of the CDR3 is TGTGCCAGCAGCAAAGATAGGGAGCGGGACTTAAAAGATACGCAGTATTTT. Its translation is CASSKDRERDLKDTQYF.

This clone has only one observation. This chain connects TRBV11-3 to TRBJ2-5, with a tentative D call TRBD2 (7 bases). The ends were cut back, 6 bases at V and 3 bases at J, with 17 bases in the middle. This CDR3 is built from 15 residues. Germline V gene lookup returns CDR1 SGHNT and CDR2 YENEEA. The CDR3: CASSLGGGEEETQYF. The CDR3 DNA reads TGTGCCAGCAGTCTAGGGGGGGGCGAGGAAGAGACCCAGTACTTC. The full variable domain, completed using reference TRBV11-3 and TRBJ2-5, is EAGVVQSPRYKIIEKKQPVAFWCNPISGHNTLYWYLQNLGQGPELLIRYENEEAVDDSQLPKDRFSAERLKGVDSTLKIQPAELGDSAVYLCASSLGGGEEETQYFGPGTRLLVL.